This entry features one T cell receptor beta chain sequence. Its antigen remains undetermined. No qualities accompany the bases; no much larger clone lies one base away. The sample belongs to a study of shared clonotypes between healthy human individuals (dated by TCRdb to between 2020 and 2021). Study-wide context: The cohort comprised a couple of women and three men aged 18 to 49 years. Per donor, three plates each were used for CD4 naive and CD4 memory, two for CD8 naive, and one for CD8 memory. To estimate repertoire size and how much clonotype sharing occurs between individuals, the study deeply sequenced the blood TCR repertoires of about five healthy adults. Different laboratories and diverse techniques were used to prepare libraries and sequence TCR repertoires, to increase sequencing depth and limit assay-specific biases. Each donor's leukapheresis produced roughly between about 0.8 and 10 billion PBMCs. Broader findings and caveats from the paper: Across several donors, 4.5% to 6.5% of naive CD4, roughly 3.5% of naive CD8, around 2.5% of memory CD4, and approximately 0.4% of memory CD8 clonotypes were shared. Because the study included only a small number of donors, the genetic and exposure-history diversity represented was limited. Based on pairwise subsampling, the degree of clonotype sharing among donors was expected to be affected by sequencing depth. Rarefaction of sorted-subset datasets indicated incomplete sequencing despite the large sequencing depth. Clonotypes shared by all four sorted-subset donors showed higher generation probabilities than non-shared clonotypes. Naive subsets generally had larger estimated clonotype richness than memory subsets. Only blood was sampled, and tissue TCR repertoires likely differ from those in blood.

The donors were healthy, HIV-negative adults who had no recently reported acute infections or vaccinations. Every donor was a Caucasian adult residing in Nashville, Tennessee, USA. CD4+ T cells were enriched by magnetic negative selection, after which naive cells were positively selected on CD45RA and the negative fraction was taken as the memory subset. After blood collection by leukapheresis, PBMCs were isolated using Ficoll-Histopaque density gradient centrifugation and then cryopreserved in the vapor phase of liquid nitrogen. Analytical flow cytometry was used to check the purity and quantity of each magnetically sorted T cell population. Genomic DNA was isolated from every sorted fraction and measured by UV absorbance on a Nanodrop 2000c. TCR CDR3 regions were amplified from genomic DNA by multiplex PCR using the deep immunoSEQ assay. Extracted genomic DNA from each cell subset was spread evenly across all wells of several immunoSEQ 96-well plates, with each plate serving as a replicate. For sorted subsets, each replicate PCR was loaded with roughly 200 ng genomic DNA, equivalent to 30,000 or so T cell genomes. Purified libraries were measured with a Qubit 3.0 fluorometer, size-checked on a Bioanalyzer 2100, and measured again with the KAPA Library Quantification kit. Every immunoSEQ 96-well plate was sequenced on a separate single-read 150-cycle Illumina NextSeq 550 flow cell. On the authors' methods: Because the immunoSEQ output held only junctional sequences and lacked quality scores, the filtering could not match the filtering applied to full-length reads. To assign V/J genes and CDR3, sequences were annotated using PyIR, a Python wrapper for IgBLAST v1.9, with IMGT germline references. Any read was removed if the V/J assignment was weak (E-value above 1e-6), the CDR3 was missing, or the read contained stop codons, out-of-frame junctions, or ambiguous translated residues. V3J clonotypes were defined as sequences sharing an identical inferred V gene, J gene, and CDR3 amino acid sequence. The percentage overlap between two repertoires was calculated by dividing the number of shared unique clonotypes by the size of the smaller repertoire. RTK rarefaction, the Chao1 estimator, and Recon v2.1 estimates of unobserved clonotypes were used to assess repertoire richness. For all TCRbeta clonotypes obtained by the gDNA method from a few donors, generation probabilities were computed with OLGA. TCRdb mirrors the immuneACCESS table, restricted to in-frame sequences. Some clones are absent from its copies; in checked studies, under half trace to an unresolved V gene, and the reason for the others is unknown. V and J calls and clone size are those listed in that table; D and trimming were worked out from the DNA. The sample table records some 240,000 clones; under 80% of these occur just once. The ten largest make up 11% of the sample.

The TCR comes from a man aged 25 to 45 in good health. Sequenced material: memory CD4+ T cells sorted from blood. Read against the paper, the sample's cell subset or site label means: CD45RA-negative fraction.

The CDR3: CAWMAGGEKLFF. The base sequence is TGTGCCTGGATGGCTGGCGGGGAAAAACTGTTTTTT. The receptor chain draws on TRBV30 and TRBJ1-4; the D gene is not confidently resolved. The germline ends are 11 bases apart after V is trimmed by 4 bases and J by 8 bases. CDR1 and CDR2 (GTSNPN, SVGIG) derive from the germline V gene (reference sequence). Counted from cysteine to phenylalanine, this CDR3 has 12 amino acids. Kept here is only the CDR3 DNA, which spans 36 bases and is read in frame from base 1. The reference TRBV30 and TRBJ1-4 proteins fill in what lies around the CDR3, so the full variable domain reads SQTIHQWPATLVQPVGSPLSLECTVEGTSNPNLYWYRQAAGRGLQLLFYSVGIGQISSEVPQNLSASRPQDRQFILSSKKLLLSDSGFYLCAWMAGGEKLFFGSGTQLSVL.